The 8 T cell receptor beta chains listed next were all sequenced from one sample in a study of blood T cell repertoires in COVID-19. Clones were read by immunoSEQ multiplex PCR, and TCRdb kept only the in-frame ones, dropping some. This sample has some 330,000 clones, with approximately 88% found just once. Sequenced material: PBMCs or T cells enriched from blood (not recorded which). These TCRs come from a man between 25 and 39 years old who had recovered from COVID-19.

This chain uses TRBV7-2 with TRBJ1-2; 11 bases are shared with TRBD1. Germline V gene lookup returns CDR1 SGHTA and CDR2 FQGNSA. The CDR3 totals 17 residues. J was trimmed by 1 base and V by 4 bases; bases with no gene match: 8. CDR3 sequence: CASSSAGTGGFNYGYTF. In nucleotides, the CDR3 is TGTGCCAGCAGCTCCGCCGGGACAGGGGGATTTAACTATGGCTACACCTTC. Full variable domain (outside the CDR3, taken from reference TRBV7-2 and TRBJ1-2): GAGVSQSPSNKVTEKGKDVELRCDPISGHTALYWYRQSLGQGLEFLIYFQGNSAPDKSGLPSDRFSAERTGGSVSTLTIQRTQQEDSAVYLCASSSAGTGGFNYGYTFGSGTRLTVV.

Note on this clone: The sample has other DNA sequences that encode this CDR3 too. CDR3 sequence reads: CAWSPGQGAEEQYF. Here the CDR3 DNA reads TGTGCCTGGAGTCCGGGACAGGGGGCTGAGGAGCAGTACTTC. The rearrangement links TRBV30 to TRBJ2-7; 12 bases align to TRBD1. J gave up 7 bases and V 2 bases, and 6 bases lay outside the gene matches. The CDR3 runs to 14 residues. CDR1 is GTSNPN and CDR2 is SVGIG in the germline V gene (reference sequence).

The rearrangement links TRBV11-2 to TRBJ2-1; 10 bases fit TRBD2. With V trimmed by 2 bases and J by 8 bases, 3 bases remained unmatched. Per germline, CDR1 SGHAT and CDR2 FQNNGV. This CDR3 spans 14 amino acids. CDR3 sequence: CASSLSSGGYEQFF. In DNA, the CDR3 is TGTGCCAGCAGCTTAAGTAGCGGGGGGTATGAGCAGTTCTTC.

The chain has TRBV10-3 and TRBJ1-1; 12 bases fit TRBD1. Germline CDR1 reads ENHRY; CDR2 reads SYGVKD. Unmatched junction bases numbered 13, after V lost 4 bases and J lost 7 bases. The CDR3 has 17 amino acids. The CDR3: CAISGIIGTGGGNEAFF. DNA for the CDR3: TGTGCCATCAGTGGTATAATAGGGACAGGGGGCGGCAATGAAGCTTTCTTT.

V usage is TRBV19 and J usage is TRBJ1-2; 7 positions agree with TRBD1. With V trimmed by 1 base and J by 6 bases, 2 bases remained unmatched. This CDR3 has 13 residues. CDR1 LNHDA and CDR2 SQIVND come from the germline V gene (reference sequence). The CDR3: CASSIGTGNGYTF. For the CDR3, the DNA is TGTGCCAGTAGTATAGGGACAGGTAATGGCTACACCTTC.

The V and J genes are TRBV7-6 and TRBJ2-3; D might be TRBD2 (6 bases). CDR3 length: 19 amino acids. Germline assignment: CDR1 SGHVS and CDR2 FNYEAQ. Trimming stripped 2 bases from V and 2 bases from J, with 23 bases between. DNA of the CDR3: TGTGCCAGCAGCTTATTTCCACGGGGAGGACAATTATTCACAGATACGCAGTATTTT. This sequence encodes CASSLFPRGGQLFTDTQYF. The full variable domain, with the rest looked up from reference TRBV7-6 and TRBJ2-3, is GAGVSQSPRYKVTKRGQDVALRCDPISGHVSLYWYRQALGQGPEFLTYFNYEAQQDKSGLPNDRFSAERPEGSISTLTIQRTEQRDSAMYRCASSLFPRGGQLFTDTQYFGPGTRLTVL.

This clone was seen just once. This chain joins TRBV28 and TRBJ2-2; tentatively, D is TRBD2 (6 bases). Deletions cut 6 bases from V and 2 bases from J, with 13 bases between. The germline CDR1 and CDR2 sequences are MDHEN and SYDVKM. The CDR3 loop spans 15 amino acids. CDR3 nucleotide sequence: TGTGCCAGCAGGAAACCGGGACTCAACACCGGGGAGCTGTTTTTT. Its translation: CASRKPGLNTGELFF.

The rearrangement uses TRBV19 and TRBJ1-5; no definite D call. The length of the CDR3 is 14 residues. V lost 2 bases, J lost 5 bases, and 10 bases lay in between. The germline gives CDR1 LNHDA, CDR2 SQIVND (reference sequence). This CDR3 reads CASSITGFDQPQHF. The DNA for the CDR3 is TGTGCCAGTAGTATAACCGGGTTCGATCAGCCCCAGCATTTT.